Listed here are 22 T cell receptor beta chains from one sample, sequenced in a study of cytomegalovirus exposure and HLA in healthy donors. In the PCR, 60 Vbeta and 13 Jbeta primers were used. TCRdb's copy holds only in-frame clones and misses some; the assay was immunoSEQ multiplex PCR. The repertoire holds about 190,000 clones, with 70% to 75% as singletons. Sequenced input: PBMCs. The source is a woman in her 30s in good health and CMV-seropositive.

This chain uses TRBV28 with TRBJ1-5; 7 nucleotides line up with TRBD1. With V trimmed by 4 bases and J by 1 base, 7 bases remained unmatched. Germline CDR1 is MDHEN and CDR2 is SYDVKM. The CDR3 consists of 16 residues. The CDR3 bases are TGTGCCAGCAGTTCATGGACAGGACAAAGCAATCAGCCCCAGCATTTT. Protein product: CASSSWTGQSNQPQHF.

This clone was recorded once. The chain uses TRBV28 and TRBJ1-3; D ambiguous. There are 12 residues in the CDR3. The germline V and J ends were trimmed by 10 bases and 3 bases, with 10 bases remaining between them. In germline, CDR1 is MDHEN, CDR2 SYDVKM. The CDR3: CATVRGGNTIYF. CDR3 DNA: TGTGCCACCGTCCGGGGTGGAAACACCATATATTTT.

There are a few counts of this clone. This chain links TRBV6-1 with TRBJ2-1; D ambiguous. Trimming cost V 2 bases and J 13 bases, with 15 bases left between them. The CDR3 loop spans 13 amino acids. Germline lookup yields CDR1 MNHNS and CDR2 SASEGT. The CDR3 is CASSEKFLISQFF. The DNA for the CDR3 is TGTGCCAGCAGTGAAAAATTCCTTATTAGCCAGTTCTTC.

In DNA, the CDR3 is TGTGCCAGCAGCTCCCCGGGACAGGGCCACGAGCAGTACTTC. Translating it yields CASSSPGQGHEQYF. The V and J genes are TRBV7-6 and TRBJ2-7, with 9 bases identical to TRBD1. CDR1 is SGHVS and CDR2 is FNYEAQ in the germline V gene. The length of the CDR3 is 14 residues. The V and J ends lost 4 bases and 5 bases, in that order; junction bases with no gene match: 6.

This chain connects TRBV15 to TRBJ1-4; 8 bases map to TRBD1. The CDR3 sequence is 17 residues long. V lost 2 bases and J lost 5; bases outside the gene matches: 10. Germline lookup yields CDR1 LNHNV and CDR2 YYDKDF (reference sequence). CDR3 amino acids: CATSRSPGQVSNEKLFF. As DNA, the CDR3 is TGTGCCACCAGCAGATCGCCGGGACAGGTTTCCAATGAAAAACTGTTTTTT.

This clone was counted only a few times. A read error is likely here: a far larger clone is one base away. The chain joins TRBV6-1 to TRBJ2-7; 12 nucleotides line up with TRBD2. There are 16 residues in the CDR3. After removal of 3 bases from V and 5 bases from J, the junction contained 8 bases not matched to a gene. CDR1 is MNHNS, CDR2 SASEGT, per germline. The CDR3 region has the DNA TGTGCCAGCAGTGAGTTGACTAGCGGGAGTGAGAACGAGCAGTACTTC. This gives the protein CASSELTSGSENEQYF.

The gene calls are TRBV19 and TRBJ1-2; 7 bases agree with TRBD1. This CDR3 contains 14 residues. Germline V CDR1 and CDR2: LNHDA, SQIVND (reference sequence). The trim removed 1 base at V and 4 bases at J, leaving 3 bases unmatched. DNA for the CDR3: TGTGCCAGTAGTATAGGGGGACAGATCTATGGCTACACCTTC. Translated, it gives CASSIGGQIYGYTF.

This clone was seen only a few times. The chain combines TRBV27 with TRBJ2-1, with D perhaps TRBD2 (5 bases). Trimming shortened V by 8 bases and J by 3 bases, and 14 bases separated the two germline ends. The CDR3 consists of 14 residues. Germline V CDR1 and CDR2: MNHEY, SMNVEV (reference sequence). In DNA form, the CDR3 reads TGTGCCAGCCACAGTCTGGGAGTCTACAATGAGCAGTTCTTC. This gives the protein CASHSLGVYNEQFF.

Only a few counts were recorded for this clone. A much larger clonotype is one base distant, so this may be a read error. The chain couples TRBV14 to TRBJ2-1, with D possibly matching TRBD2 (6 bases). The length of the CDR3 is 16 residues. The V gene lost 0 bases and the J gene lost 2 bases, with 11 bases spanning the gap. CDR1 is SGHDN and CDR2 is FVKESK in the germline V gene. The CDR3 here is CASSQDLGGTYNEQFF. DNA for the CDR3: TGTGCCAGCAGCCAAGATCTAGGAGGGACCTACAATGAGCAGTTCTTC.

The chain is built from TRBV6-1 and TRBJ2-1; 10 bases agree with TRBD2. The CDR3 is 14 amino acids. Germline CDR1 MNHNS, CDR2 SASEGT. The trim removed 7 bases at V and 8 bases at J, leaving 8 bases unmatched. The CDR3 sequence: CASKRLAGGDEQFF. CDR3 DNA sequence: TGTGCCAGCAAGAGACTAGCGGGCGGGGATGAGCAGTTCTTC.

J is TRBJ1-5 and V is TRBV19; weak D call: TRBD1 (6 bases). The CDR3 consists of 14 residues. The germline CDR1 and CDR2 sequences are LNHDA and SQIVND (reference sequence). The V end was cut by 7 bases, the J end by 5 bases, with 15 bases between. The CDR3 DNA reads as TGTGCCAGTAATTTCGACAGGACCGATCAGCCCCAGCATTTT. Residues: CASNFDRTDQPQHF.

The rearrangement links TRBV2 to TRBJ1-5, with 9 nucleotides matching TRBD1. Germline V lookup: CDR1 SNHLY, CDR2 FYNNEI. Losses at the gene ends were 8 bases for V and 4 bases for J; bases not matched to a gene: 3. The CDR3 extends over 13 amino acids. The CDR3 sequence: CASGGQGNQPQHF. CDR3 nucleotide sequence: TGTGCCAGCGGGGGACAGGGTAATCAGCCCCAGCATTTT.

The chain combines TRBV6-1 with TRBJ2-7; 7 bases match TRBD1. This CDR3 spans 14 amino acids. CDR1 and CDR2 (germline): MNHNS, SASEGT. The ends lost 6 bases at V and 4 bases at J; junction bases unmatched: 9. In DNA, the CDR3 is TGTGCCAGCAGCGCCGACAGGGATACGTACGAGCAGTACTTC. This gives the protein CASSADRDTYEQYF.

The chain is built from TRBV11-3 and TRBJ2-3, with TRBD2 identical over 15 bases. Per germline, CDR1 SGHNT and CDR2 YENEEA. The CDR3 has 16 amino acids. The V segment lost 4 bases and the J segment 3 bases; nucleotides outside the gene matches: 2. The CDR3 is CASSSGTSGGTDTQYF. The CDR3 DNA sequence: TGTGCCAGCAGCTCGGGGACTAGCGGGGGGACAGATACGCAGTATTTT.

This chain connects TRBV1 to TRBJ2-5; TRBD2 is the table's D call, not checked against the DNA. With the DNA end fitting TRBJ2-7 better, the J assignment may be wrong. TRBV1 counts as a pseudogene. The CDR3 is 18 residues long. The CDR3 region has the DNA TGCACCAGCAGCCAAGCCCCCGTTTGCGTTTCATACTCCTACGAGCAGTACTTC. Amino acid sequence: CTSSQAPVCVSYSYEQYF.

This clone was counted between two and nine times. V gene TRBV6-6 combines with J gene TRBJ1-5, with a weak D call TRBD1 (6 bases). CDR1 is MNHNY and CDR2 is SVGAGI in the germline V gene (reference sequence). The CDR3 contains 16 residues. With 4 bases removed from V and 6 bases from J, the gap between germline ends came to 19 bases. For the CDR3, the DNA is TGTGCCAGCAGTTTTCTGGCAGGGGCGGAGAGTCAGCCCCAGCATTTT. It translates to CASSFLAGAESQPQHF.

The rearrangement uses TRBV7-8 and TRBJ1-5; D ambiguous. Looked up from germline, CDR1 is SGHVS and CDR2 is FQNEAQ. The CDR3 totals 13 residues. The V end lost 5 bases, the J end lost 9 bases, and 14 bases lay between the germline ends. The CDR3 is CASSPGPTGPQHF. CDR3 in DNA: TGTGCCAGCAGCCCCGGCCCTACGGGGCCCCAGCATTTT. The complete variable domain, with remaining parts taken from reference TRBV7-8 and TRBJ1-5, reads GAGVSQSPRYKVAKRGQDVALRCDPISGHVSLFWYQQALGQGPEFLTYFQNEAQLDKSGLPSDRFFAERPEGSVSTLKIQRTQQEDSAVYLCASSPGPTGPQHFGDGTRLSIL.

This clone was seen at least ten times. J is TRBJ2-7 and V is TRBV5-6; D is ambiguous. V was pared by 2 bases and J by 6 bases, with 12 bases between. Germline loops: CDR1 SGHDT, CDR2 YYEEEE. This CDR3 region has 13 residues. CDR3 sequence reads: CASSFRQALEQYF. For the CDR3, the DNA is TGTGCCAGCAGCTTCCGGCAGGCCCTCGAGCAGTACTTC.

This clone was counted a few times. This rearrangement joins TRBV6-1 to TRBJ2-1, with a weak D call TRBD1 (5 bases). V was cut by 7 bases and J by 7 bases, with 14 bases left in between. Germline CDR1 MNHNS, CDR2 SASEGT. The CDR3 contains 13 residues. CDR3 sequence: CASMMTVRNEQFF. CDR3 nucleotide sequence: TGTGCCAGCATGATGACAGTTAGAAATGAGCAGTTCTTC.

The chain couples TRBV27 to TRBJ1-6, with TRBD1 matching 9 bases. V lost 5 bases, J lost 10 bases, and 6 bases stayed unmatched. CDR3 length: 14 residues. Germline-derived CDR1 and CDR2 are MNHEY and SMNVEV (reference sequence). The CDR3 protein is CASSGDRENSPLHF. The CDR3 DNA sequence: TGTGCCAGCAGTGGGGACAGGGAGAACTCACCCCTCCACTTT.

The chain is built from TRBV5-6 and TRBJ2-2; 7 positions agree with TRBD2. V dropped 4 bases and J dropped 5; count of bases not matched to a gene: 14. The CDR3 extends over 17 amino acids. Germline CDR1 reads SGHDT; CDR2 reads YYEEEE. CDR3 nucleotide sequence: TGTGCCAGCAGCCCCAGACCCCGACTAGCAGGTACCGGGGAGCTGTTTTTT. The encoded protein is CASSPRPRLAGTGELFF.

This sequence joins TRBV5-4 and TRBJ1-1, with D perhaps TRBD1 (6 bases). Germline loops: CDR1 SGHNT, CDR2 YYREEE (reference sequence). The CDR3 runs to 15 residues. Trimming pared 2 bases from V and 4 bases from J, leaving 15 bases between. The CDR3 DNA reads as TGTGCCAGCAGCTTAGGGGGGGAGATTGGCACTGAAGCTTTCTTT. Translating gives CASSLGGEIGTEAFF.